This entry concerns a single T cell receptor beta chain. This clone has only one observation. It has no known antigen specificity. No base-level quality is on record; no much larger clone is a single base apart. For sequencing of the TCRbeta CDR3 region, genomic DNA was extracted from the sorted cells. TCRbeta CDR3 regions were sequenced using the immunoSEQ Assay. What TCRdb holds here is the immuneACCESS table cut down to in-frame rearrangements. Part of the clones is not present; checked against another copy, under half of the missing clones reflect an unresolved V gene, and the others are unexplained. This sample is represented by tens of thousands of clones; 85% of them were singletons. The top ten hold 1.5% to 2% of the sample. These data come from a study of OX40 agonist ivuxolimab in advanced cancers. Turning to the overall study: Ivuxolimab, which targeted the costimulatory receptor OX40 (CD134), was an agonistic, fully human IgG2 monoclonal antibody. Intravenous ivuxolimab was administered to patients every 2 weeks at six dose levels: 0.01, 0.1, 0.3, 1.5, 3 and 10 mg/kg. Of the approximately 54 dose-escalation patients, hepatocellular carcinoma was present in about 20, melanoma in roughly 15, renal cell carcinoma in 9 and head and neck cancer in 9. The dose-escalation cohort was around 83% male with a mean age of about 60 years, ranging from roughly 20 to 80. Patients were allowed to have had prior anti-PD-1, anti-PD-L1 or anti-CTLA-4 therapy, and roughly two fifths of the dose-escalation patients had been treated with checkpoint inhibitors. Partial responses occurred in three dose-escalation patients, of whom one had hepatocellular carcinoma and two had cutaneous melanoma. The point of sequencing TCRbeta in the periphery was to test whether ivuxolimab changed TCR sequence diversity and drove clonal T-cell expansion. The paper reports the monotherapy dose-escalation portion (N = 52 patients) of the phase I ivuxolimab trial.

The germline V gene (reference sequence) gives CDR1 as LNHDA and CDR2 as SQIVND. V was cut back by 4 bases and J by 1 base, leaving a gap of 10 bases between them. Counted from cysteine to phenylalanine, this CDR3 has 15 amino acids. Only the CDR3 DNA stays, 45 bases, in frame from base 1. Patients with a history of autoimmune disease or receiving systemic immunosuppression were excluded from the trial. In every dose cohort, peripheral blood was drawn for TCR sequencing at baseline, cycle 4 day 1, and cycle 7 day 1. Samples were obtained from an open-label, multicenter, first-in-human phase I dose-escalation trial of ivuxolimab. Adults with locally advanced or metastatic head and neck squamous cell, hepatocellular, melanoma or renal cell carcinoma were enrolled in the trial. CD4+ and CD8+ T cells were sorted separately from peripheral blood before TCR sequencing. Broader findings and caveats from the paper: Low levels of normalized T-cell clonal expansion were also seen in some patients who did not respond. After ivuxolimab, CD8+ T cells had more expanded clones than CD4+ T cells on average. At doses from 0.1 to 3.0 mg/kg, clonal expansion was seen in both CD4+ and CD8+ blood T cells between baseline and week 6. Partial responders in the 0.1-3.0 mg/kg groups had among the lowest normalized peripheral clonal expansion, especially among CD8+ T cells. The antigen specificity of the peripheral T cells that underwent clonal expansion was not determined.

This receptor was obtained from an adult with an advanced solid tumor such as melanoma, head and neck, liver or kidney cancer. The receptor chain draws on TRBV19 and TRBJ1-4; the D gene is perhaps TRBD1, on 5 matching bases. The material was CD4+ or CD8+ T cells sorted from blood, obtained in a trial of the OX40 agonist ivuxolimab. The CDR3 has the sequence CASSRARGTNEKLFF. The nucleotide sequence is TGTGCCAGTAGTAGAGCGAGGGGAACTAATGAAAAACTGTTTTTT.